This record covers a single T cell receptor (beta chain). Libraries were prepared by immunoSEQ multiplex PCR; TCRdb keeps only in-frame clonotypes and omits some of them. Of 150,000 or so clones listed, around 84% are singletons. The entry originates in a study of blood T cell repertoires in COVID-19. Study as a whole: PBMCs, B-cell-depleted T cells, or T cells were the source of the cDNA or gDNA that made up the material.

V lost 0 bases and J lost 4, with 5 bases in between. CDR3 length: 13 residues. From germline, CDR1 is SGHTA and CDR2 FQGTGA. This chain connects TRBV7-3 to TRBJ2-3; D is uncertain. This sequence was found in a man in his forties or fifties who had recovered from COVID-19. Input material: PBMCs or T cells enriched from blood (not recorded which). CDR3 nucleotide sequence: TGTGCCAGCAGCTTAACAGCATCAGATACGCAGTATTTT. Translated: CASSLTASDTQYF. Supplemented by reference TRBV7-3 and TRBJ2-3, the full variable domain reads GAGVSQTPSNKVTEKGKYVELRCDPISGHTALYWYRQSLGQGPEFLIYFQGTGAADDSGLPNDRFFAVRPEGSVSTLKIQRTERGDSAVYLCASSLTASDTQYFGPGTRLTVL.